This T cell receptor beta chain is from a study of neurological immune-mediated disorders. Specified time point: longitudinal time-point 2. TCRdb re-derived calls from the 5' RACE reads in MiXCR, one entry per CDR3 protein. Here the sample spans some 50,000 distinct CDR3 sequences, about an eighth being singletons. This TCR derives from a male donor with HTLV-1-associated myelopathy (HAM/TSP). Sequencing was performed on PBMCs.

The chain's CDR3 is CSAKRDSTDTQYF. Here the CDR3 DNA reads TGCAGTGCTAAACGCGACAGCACAGATACGCAGTATTTT. V is TRBV20-1 and J is TRBJ2-3, with D unresolved. V was cut by 4 bases and J by 0 bases, with 8 bases left in between. The CDR3 loop spans 13 amino acids. Looked up from germline, CDR1 is DFQATT and CDR2 is SNEGSKA (reference sequence).